The 6 T cell receptor beta chains below were found in one sample sequenced in a study of vaccination effects on CD4 cells after COVID-19. Antigens for these TCRs are unknown. Clones were sequenced by immunoSEQ multiplex PCR, and TCRdb holds only the in-frame ones, with some missing. Of 20,000 to 30,000 clones in the sample, 69% are singletons; the top ten hold about 8%. With the ViraFEST assay, the study expanded antigen-specific CD4+ T cells using viral peptide pools, then sequenced them. Subsequent to a culture period of more than 9 days, CD4+ T cells were isolated. Everyone in the study got two shots of either the BNT162b2 or mRNA-1273 vaccine. Sequencing used CD4+ T cells from PBMCs cultured with SARS-CoV-2 spike peptides, obtained after COVID-19 vaccination. These receptor sequences come from a human donor who received a COVID-19 vaccine.

This clone occurred a few times. The chain recombines TRBV3-1 (or the pseudogene TRBV3-2) with TRBJ1-1; D not resolved. CDR1 and CDR2 (germline): LGHDT, YNNKEL (reference sequence). This CDR3 has 16 amino acids. Trimming took off 3 bases at V and 3 bases at J, with 17 bases between the two ends. CDR3 sequence reads: CASSQYSGPRDTEAFF. The DNA of the CDR3 is TGTGCCAGCAGCCAGTACTCGGGCCCTAGGGACACTGAAGCTTTCTTT.

The rearrangement links TRBV7-9 to TRBJ2-1; D call uncertain. V lost 1 base and J lost 5, with 12 bases in between. Germline V lookup: CDR1 SEHNR, CDR2 FQNEAQ (reference sequence). The CDR3 has 15 amino acids. CDR3 sequence (DNA): TGTGCCAGCAGCTTAGGCGCAACCGATAACAATGAGCAGTTCTTC. This encodes CASSLGATDNNEQFF.

The chain has TRBV6-5 and TRBJ1-5; D is ambiguous. The CDR3 length is 13 residues. CDR1 is MNHEY and CDR2 is SVGAGI in the germline V gene. V was pared by 1 base and J by 6 bases, with 7 bases between. In nucleotides, the CDR3 is TGTGCCAGCAGTTACTATCGCAGTCAGCCCCAGCATTTT. As protein: CASSYYRSQPQHF.

The rearrangement joins TRBV2 to TRBJ2-3; no clear D gene. Trimming took 1 base from V and 3 from J, leaving 8 bases between them. The CDR3 loop spans 14 amino acids. Germline assignment: CDR1 SNHLY and CDR2 FYNNEI. The CDR3 DNA is TGTGCCAGCAGTGAAGTAGGGCAGACAGATACGCAGTATTTT. As protein: CASSEVGQTDTQYF.

The chain carries TRBV6-2 or TRBV6-3 and TRBJ1-1, with no clear D. This CDR3 region has 13 residues. The germline gives CDR1 MNHEY, CDR2 SVGEGT. V lost 4 bases and J lost 5, with 11 bases in between. CDR3 bases: TGTGCCAGCAGTTCTTCTAGTGGTACTGAAGCTTTCTTT. Protein: CASSSSSGTEAFF.

V usage is TRBV9 and J usage is TRBJ1-1; D ambiguous. This CDR3 has 15 residues. Germline V lookup: CDR1 SGDLS, CDR2 YYNGEE. Trimming pared 4 bases from V and 1 base from J, leaving 14 bases between. CDR3 in amino acids: CASSLPRVWNTEAFF. DNA for the CDR3: TGTGCCAGCAGCTTGCCGCGAGTGTGGAACACTGAAGCTTTCTTT.